The sequence of this T cell receptor beta chain was determined in a study of molecular identifiers for immune sequencing clone quantification. Germline CDR1 and CDR2: DFQATT and SNEGSKA (reference sequence). V lost 2 bases and J lost 2; bases outside the gene matches: 5. This CDR3 region has 15 residues. On this clonotype itself: Since a much larger clone is just one base distant, this may be a read error.

TCRdb re-called the PCR reads with MiXCR, one entry per CDR3 protein. The sample gives 600,000 to 650,000 distinct CDR3 sequences, 20% of which show up once; 0.85% is in the top ten. What was sequenced was naive CD8+ T cells from blood, with Jurkat cell RNA spiked in. Specified subset: FACS-sorted CD8+CD4-CCR7+CD45RA+ naive T cells. The TCR comes from a human donor in good health. Some libraries in this study had Jurkat cell RNA spiked in. The gene calls are TRBV20-1 and TRBJ2-5; 10 nucleotides match TRBD1. CDR3 bases: TGCAGTGCTAGATCCGGGACAGGGGTTCAAGAGACCCAGTACTTC. This codes for CSARSGTGVQETQYF.